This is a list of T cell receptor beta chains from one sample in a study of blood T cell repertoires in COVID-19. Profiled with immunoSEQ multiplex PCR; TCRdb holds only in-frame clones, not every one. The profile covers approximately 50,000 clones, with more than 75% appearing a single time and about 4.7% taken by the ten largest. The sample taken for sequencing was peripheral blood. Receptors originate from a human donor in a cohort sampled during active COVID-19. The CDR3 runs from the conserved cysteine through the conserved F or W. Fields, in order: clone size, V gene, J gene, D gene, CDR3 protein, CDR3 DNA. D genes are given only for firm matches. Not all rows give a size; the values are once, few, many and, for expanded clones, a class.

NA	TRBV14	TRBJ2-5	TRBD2	CASSRVESSGQETQYF	TGTGCCAGCAGCCGCGTCGAGTCTAGCGGCCAAGAGACCCAGTACTTC
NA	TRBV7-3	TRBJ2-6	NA	CASREASSGANVLTF	TGTGCCAGTCGAGAGGCTTCCTCTGGGGCCAACGTCCTGACTTTC
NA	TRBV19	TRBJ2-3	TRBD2	CASPGLAGVADTQYF	TGTGCCAGTCCCGGCCTAGCGGGAGTGGCAGATACGCAGTATTTT
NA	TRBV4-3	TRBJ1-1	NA	CASSQDLDSGGVNTEAFF	TGCGCCAGCAGCCAAGATCTGGACTCTGGGGGGGTGAACACTGAAGCTTTCTTT
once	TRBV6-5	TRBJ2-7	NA	CASSYNPYRSYEQYF	TGTGCCAGCAGTTACAATCCCTACCGGTCTTACGAGCAGTACTTC
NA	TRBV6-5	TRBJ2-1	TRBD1	CASRNRGSYNEQFF	TGTGCCAGCAGAAACAGGGGGTCCTACAATGAGCAGTTCTTC
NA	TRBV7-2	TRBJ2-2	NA	CASSMGGPIGELFF	TGTGCCAGCAGCATGGGGGGGCCTATCGGGGAGCTGTTTTTT
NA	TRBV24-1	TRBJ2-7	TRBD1	CATSDLNFNFGGQGSREQYF	TGTGCCACCAGTGATTTGAATTTTAATTTTGGAGGACAGGGTTCTCGGGAGCAGTACTTC
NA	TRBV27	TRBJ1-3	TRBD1	CASRTGANSGNTIYF	TGTGCCAGCAGGACAGGGGCCAACTCTGGAAACACCATATATTTT
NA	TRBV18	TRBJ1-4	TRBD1	CASSPSGQAVEKLFF	TGTGCCAGCTCACCTTCGGGACAGGCAGTTGAAAAACTGTTTTTT
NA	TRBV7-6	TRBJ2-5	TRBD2	CASRPYSQREFQETQYF	TGTGCCAGCAGGCCATACTCCCAGCGGGAGTTTCAAGAGACCCAGTACTTC
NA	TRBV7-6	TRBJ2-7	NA	CASSLVVGDNSYEQYF	TGTGCCAGCAGCTTAGTCGTCGGTGACAACTCCTACGAGCAGTACTTC
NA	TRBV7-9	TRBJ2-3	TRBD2	CASSKIAGGTDTQYF	TGTGCCAGCAGCAAAATAGCGGGAGGCACAGATACGCAGTATTTT
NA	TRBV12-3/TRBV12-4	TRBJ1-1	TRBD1	CASIRGQGAEAFF	TGTGCCAGCATTAGAGGACAGGGGGCTGAAGCTTTCTTT
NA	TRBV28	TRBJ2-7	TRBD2	CASDGGSSYEQYF	TGTGCCAGCGACGGGGGGAGCTCCTACGAGCAGTACTTC
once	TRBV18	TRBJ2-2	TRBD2	CATSDLSGRNTGELFF	TGTGCCACCTCCGACCTTAGCGGGAGGAACACCGGGGAGCTGTTTTTT
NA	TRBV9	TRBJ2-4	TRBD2	CASSAGTTKNIQYF	TGTGCCAGCAGCGCCGGGACTACCAAAAACATTCAGTACTTC
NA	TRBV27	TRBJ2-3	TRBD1	CASSEGGQGGDTQYF	TGTGCCAGCAGTGAGGGGGGACAGGGGGGCGATACGCAGTATTTT
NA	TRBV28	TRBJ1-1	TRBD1	CASRYPGTGGLTEAFF	TGTGCCAGCAGATATCCGGGAACAGGGGGCCTGACTGAAGCTTTCTTT
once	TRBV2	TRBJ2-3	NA	CASSDGWASGTDTQYF	TGTGCCAGCAGTGATGGGTGGGCTAGCGGCACAGATACGCAGTATTTT
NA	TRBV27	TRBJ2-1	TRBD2	CASSLAKTSRTYNEQFF	TGTGCCAGCAGTTTGGCTAAGACTAGCCGTACCTACAATGAGCAGTTCTTC
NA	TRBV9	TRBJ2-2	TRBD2	CASSVEASGRSNTGELFF	TGTGCCAGCAGCGTAGAGGCTAGCGGGAGATCGAACACCGGGGAGCTGTTTTTT
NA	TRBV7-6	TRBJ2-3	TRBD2	CASSSGLAGGKGSTDTQYF	TGTGCCAGCAGCTCTGGACTAGCGGGGGGGAAAGGGAGCACAGATACGCAGTATTTT
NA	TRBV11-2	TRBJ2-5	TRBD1	CASSLVGGRGPKETQYF	TGTGCCAGCAGCTTAGTGGGGGGCAGGGGGCCCAAAGAGACCCAGTACTTC
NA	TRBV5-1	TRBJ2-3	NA	CASTRTGSNTQYF	TGCGCCAGCACGAGAACCGGGAGTAATACGCAGTATTTT
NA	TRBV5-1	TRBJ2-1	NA	CASSLQDSLADEQFF	TGCGCCAGCAGCTTACAGGACAGTTTGGCGGATGAGCAGTTCTTC
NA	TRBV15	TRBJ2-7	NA	CATSRDIGGRYEQYF	TGTGCCACCAGCAGAGATATCGGGGGGCGGTACGAGCAGTACTTC
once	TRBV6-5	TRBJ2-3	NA	CASTPLGGNKDTQYF	TGTGCCAGCACCCCGCTAGGAGGAAATAAAGATACGCAGTATTTT
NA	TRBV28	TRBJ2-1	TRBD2	CASISIAGGLSYNEQFF	TGTGCCAGCATTTCGATAGCGGGAGGGCTCTCCTACAATGAGCAGTTCTTC
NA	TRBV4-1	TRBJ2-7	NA	CASSPLPSGTYEQYF	TGCGCCAGCAGCCCCCTACCATCAGGGACCTACGAGCAGTACTTC
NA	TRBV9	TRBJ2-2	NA	CASSVDPGGELFF	TGTGCCAGCAGCGTAGACCCCGGCGGGGAGCTGTTTTTT
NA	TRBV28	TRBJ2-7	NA	CASSLPTVHRFSYEQYF	TGTGCCAGCAGCCTGCCCACCGTTCACAGGTTCTCCTACGAGCAGTACTTC
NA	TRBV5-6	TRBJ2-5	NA	CASRVGGNQETQYF	TGTGCCAGCAGGGTGGGAGGAAACCAAGAGACCCAGTACTTC
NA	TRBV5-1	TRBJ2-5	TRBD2	CASGTSGRSEETQYF	TGCGCCAGCGGTACTAGCGGGAGGTCGGAAGAGACCCAGTACTTC
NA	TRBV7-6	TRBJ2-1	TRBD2	CASGAGGDDEQFF	TGTGCCAGCGGGGCGGGAGGGGACGATGAGCAGTTCTTC
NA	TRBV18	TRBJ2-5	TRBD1	CASSPMTGAVLETQYF	TGTGCCAGCTCACCGATGACAGGGGCAGTTCTCGAGACCCAGTACTTC
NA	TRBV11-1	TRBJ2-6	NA	CASSLPGTGANVLTF	TGTGCCAGCAGCTTACCAGGAACTGGGGCCAACGTCCTGACTTTC
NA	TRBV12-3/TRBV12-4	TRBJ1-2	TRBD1	CASSLAQGVGYTF	TGTGCCAGCAGTTTAGCGCAGGGGGTTGGCTACACCTTC
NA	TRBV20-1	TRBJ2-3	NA	CSASPRQGRTDTQYF	TGCAGTGCTAGTCCGCGTCAGGGTCGCACAGATACGCAGTATTTT
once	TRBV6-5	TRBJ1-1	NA	CASRPKRRTEAFF	TGTGCCAGCAGACCCAAGAGGCGTACTGAAGCTTTCTTT
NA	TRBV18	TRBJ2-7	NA	CASSPGTQIYEQYF	TGTGCCAGCTCACCCGGGACACAGATTTACGAGCAGTACTTC
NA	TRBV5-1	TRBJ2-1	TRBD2	CASSSGSRDEQFF	TGCGCCAGCAGCAGCGGGAGTCGGGATGAGCAGTTCTTC
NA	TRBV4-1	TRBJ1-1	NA	CASSQAGVTEAFF	TGCGCCAGCAGCCAAGCAGGGGTAACTGAAGCTTTCTTT
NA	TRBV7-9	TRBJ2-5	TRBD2	CASSDGTSGRETQYF	TGTGCCAGCAGCGATGGGACTAGCGGGAGAGAGACCCAGTACTTC
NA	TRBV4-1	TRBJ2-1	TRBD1	CASSQIHRGSYNEQFF	TGCGCCAGCAGCCAGATTCACAGGGGGTCCTACAATGAGCAGTTCTTC
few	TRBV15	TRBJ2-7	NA	CATSRDFTVSYEQYF	TGTGCCACCAGCAGAGATTTCACGGTTAGCTACGAGCAGTACTTC
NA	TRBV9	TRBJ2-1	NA	CASSVEPGNNEQFF	TGTGCCAGCAGCGTAGAACCAGGGAACAATGAGCAGTTCTTC
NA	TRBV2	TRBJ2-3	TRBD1	CASDRTGATDTQYF	TGTGCCAGCGACAGGACAGGGGCCACAGATACGCAGTATTTT
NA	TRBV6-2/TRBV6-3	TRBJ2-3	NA	CASSYSIRAGTDTQYF	TGTGCCAGCAGTTACTCGATCAGGGCCGGGACAGATACGCAGTATTTT
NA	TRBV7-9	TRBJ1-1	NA	CASSLKSGNTEAFF	TGTGCCAGCAGCCTCAAGAGCGGAAACACTGAAGCTTTCTTT
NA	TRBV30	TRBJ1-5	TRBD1	CAWGTGSRNNQPQHF	TGTGCCTGGGGGACAGGCTCCCGGAACAATCAGCCCCAGCATTTT
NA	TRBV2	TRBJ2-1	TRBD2	CASSGLAVYNERFF	TGTGCCAGCAGTGGACTAGCGGTTTACAATGAGCGGTTCTTC